The TCR beta chain described here comes from a study of response to subunit inactivated influenza vaccine. Study-wide points: The authors offered the suggestion that each seasonal influenza vaccination recruits few new T cells.

On this clonotype: Its target is unknown.

TCRdb reanalysed the RT-PCR reads using MiXCR and keeps one entry per CDR3 protein. Among 450,000 to 600,000 distinct CDR3 sequences listed, approximately 6.9% were seen once. The CDR3 contains 20 residues. The V gene's germline CDR1 is LGHNA and CDR2 YSLEER. Trimming removed 2 bases at V and 5 bases at J, with 27 bases between. The input for sequencing was PBMCs from blood, taken less than 25 months after vaccination. The chain combines TRBV4-3 with TRBJ2-2; D remains ambiguous. The source of this sequence is a man aged 50-75 years who received an inactivated influenza vaccine. CDR3 DNA sequence: TGCGCCAGCAGCCAATTCCTAAAACTCGGCGGAGCTTCACGAACCGGGGAGCTGTTTTTT. Translated, it gives CASSQFLKLGGASRTGELFF.